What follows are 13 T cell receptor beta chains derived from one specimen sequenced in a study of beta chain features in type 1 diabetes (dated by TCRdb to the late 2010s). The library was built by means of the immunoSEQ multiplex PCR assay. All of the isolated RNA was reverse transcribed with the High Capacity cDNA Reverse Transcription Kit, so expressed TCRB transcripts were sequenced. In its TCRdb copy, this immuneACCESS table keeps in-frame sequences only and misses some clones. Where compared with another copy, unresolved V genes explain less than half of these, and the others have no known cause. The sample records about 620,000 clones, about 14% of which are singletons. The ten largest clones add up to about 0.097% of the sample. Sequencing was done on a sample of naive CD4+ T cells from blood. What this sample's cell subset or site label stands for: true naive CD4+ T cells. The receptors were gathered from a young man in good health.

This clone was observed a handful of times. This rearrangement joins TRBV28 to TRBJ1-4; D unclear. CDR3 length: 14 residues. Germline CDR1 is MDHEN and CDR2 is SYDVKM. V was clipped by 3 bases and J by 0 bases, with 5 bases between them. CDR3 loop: CASSFVATNEKLFF. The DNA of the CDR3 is TGTGCCAGCAGTTTTGTTGCAACTAATGAAAAACTGTTTTTT.

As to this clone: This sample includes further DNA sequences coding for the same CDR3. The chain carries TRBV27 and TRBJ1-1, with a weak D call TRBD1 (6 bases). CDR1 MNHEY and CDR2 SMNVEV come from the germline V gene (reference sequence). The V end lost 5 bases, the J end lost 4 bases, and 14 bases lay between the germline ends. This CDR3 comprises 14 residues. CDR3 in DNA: TGTGCCAGCAGTACCCAGGGGCGTCCCACTGAAGCTTTCTTT. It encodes CASSTQGRPTEAFF.

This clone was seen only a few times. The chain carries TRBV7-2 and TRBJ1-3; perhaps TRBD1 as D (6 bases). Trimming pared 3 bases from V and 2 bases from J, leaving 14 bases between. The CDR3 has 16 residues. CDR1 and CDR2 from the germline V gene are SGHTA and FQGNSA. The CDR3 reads CASSLDSGGAGNTIYF. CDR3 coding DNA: TGTGCCAGCAGCTTGGACTCCGGGGGCGCTGGAAACACCATATATTTT.

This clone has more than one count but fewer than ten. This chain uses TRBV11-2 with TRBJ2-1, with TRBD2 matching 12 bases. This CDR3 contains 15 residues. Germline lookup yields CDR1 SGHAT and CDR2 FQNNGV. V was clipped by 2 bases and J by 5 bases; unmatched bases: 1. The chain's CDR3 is CASSLRLAGDNEQFF. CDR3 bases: TGTGCCAGCAGCTTACGACTAGCGGGGGACAATGAGCAGTTCTTC.

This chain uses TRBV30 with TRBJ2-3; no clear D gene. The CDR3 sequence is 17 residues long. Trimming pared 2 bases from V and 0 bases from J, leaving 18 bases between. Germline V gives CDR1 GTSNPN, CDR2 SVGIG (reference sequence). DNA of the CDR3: TGTGCCTGGAGTCCCCGTCGTTTGGCTTCTAGCACAGATACGCAGTATTTT. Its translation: CAWSPRRLASSTDTQYF.

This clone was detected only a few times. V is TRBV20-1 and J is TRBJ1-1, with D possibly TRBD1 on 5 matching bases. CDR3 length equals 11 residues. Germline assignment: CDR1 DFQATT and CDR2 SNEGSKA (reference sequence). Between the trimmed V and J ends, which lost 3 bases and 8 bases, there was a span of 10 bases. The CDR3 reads CSASGRGEAFF. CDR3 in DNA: TGCAGTGCTAGTGGGCGGGGGGAAGCTTTCTTT.

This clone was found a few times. CDR3 sequence reads: CASSQGLARGNEQFF. The CDR3 bases are TGCGCCAGCAGCCAGGGACTAGCGCGTGGCAATGAGCAGTTCTTC. This chain uses TRBV5-1 with TRBJ2-1; TRBD2 aligns across 10 bases. The CDR3 has 15 residues. Germline values: CDR1 SGHRS, CDR2 YFSETQ. V trimming: 4 bases; J trimming: 6 bases; junction bases outside the gene matches: 7. The full variable domain, rest sourced from reference TRBV5-1 and TRBJ2-1, is KAGVTQTPRYLIKTRGQQVTLSCSPISGHRSVSWYQQTPGQGLQFLFEYFSETQRNKGNFPGRFSGRQFSNSRSEMNVSTLELGDSALYLCASSQGLARGNEQFFGPGTRLTVL.

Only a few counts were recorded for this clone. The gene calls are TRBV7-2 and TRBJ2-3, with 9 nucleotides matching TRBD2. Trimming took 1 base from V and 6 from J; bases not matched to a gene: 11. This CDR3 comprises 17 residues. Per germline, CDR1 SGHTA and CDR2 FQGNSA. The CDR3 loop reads CASSLVSGGPYRDTQYF. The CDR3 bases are TGTGCCAGCAGCTTAGTAAGCGGGGGGCCTTACAGGGATACGCAGTATTTT.

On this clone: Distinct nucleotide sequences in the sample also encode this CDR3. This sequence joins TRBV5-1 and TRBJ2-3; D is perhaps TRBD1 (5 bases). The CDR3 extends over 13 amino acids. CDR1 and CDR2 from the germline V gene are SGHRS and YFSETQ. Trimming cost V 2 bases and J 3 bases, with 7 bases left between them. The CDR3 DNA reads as TGCGCCAGCAGCTTTCAGGGAACAGATACGCAGTATTTT. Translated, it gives CASSFQGTDTQYF.

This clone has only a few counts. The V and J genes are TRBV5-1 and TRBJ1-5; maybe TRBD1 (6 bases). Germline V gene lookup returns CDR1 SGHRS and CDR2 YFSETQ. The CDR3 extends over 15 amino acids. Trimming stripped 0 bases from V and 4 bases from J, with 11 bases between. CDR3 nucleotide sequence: TGCGCCAGCAGCTTGGGCGGCAGGGGTAATCAGCCCCAGCATTTT. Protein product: CASSLGGRGNQPQHF.

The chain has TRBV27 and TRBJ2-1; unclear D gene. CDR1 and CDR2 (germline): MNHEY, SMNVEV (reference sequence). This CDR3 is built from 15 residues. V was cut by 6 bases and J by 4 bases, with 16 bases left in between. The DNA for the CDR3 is TGTGCCAGCAGAAAACCTCACCCACCATACAATGAGCAGTTCTTC. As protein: CASRKPHPPYNEQFF.

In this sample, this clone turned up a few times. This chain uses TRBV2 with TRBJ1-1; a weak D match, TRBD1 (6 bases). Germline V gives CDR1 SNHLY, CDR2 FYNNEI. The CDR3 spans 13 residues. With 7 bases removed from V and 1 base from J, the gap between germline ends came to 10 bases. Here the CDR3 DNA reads TGTGCCAGCAACAGGGAAAGGAACACTGAAGCTTTCTTT. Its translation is CASNRERNTEAFF.

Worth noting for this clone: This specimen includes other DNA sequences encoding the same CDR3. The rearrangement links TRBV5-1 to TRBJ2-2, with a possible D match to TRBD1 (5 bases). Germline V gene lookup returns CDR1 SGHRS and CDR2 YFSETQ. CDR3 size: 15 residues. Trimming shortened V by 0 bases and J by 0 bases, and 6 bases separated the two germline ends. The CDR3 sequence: CASSLAGPNTGELFF. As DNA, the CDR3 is TGCGCCAGCAGCTTGGCAGGGCCGAACACCGGGGAGCTGTTTTTT.